These T cell receptor beta chains were read from a single sample in a study of blood T cell repertoires in COVID-19. Repertoires were generated with immunoSEQ multiplex PCR, while TCRdb's copy carries only in-frame clones and drops some. The table lists around 210,000 clones, roughly 85% of them singletons. The sequencing sample was made of peripheral blood. The source is a man aged 45-65 years with COVID-19, enrolled during active disease. Both conserved end residues are trimmed from each CDR3.

v_call cdr3_aa
TRBV19 ASSIASGTGATIY
TRBV5-1 ASSRAQEALAEAF
TRBV2 ASSESQNYSPLH
TRBV7-9 ASSLRGYEQY
TRBV11-3 ASSHRTGVGYEQY
TRBV7-9 ASSRGKETQY
TRBV30 AWSDVGGLHEQY
TRBV7-9 ASSPLLAGGLTGELF
TRBV12-5 ASGLRLAGGLLDTQY
TRBV7-6 ASSLGARSGETQY
TRBV7-2 ASSSRADRASYDNEQF
TRBV28 ASSPPTGGSLNYGYT
TRBV19 ASSIAQGGVVEAF
TRBV30 AWKGRRIEKLF
TRBV11-1 ASSLDTGALYEQY
TRBV5-4 ASSPQDRGRMFTEAF
TRBV5-1 ASSLAADRASEQY
TRBV29-1 SVGQGHSNQPQH
TRBV29-1 SVGRQGGTEAF
TRBV30 AWSSDRGLYGYT
TRBV3-1/TRBV3-2 ASSQVGSGTSVNEQF
TRBV19 ASSIRSGLQSSYNEQF
TRBV30 AWSRGASYEQY
TRBV6-2/TRBV6-3 ASSYSRGAGANSPLH
TRBV18 ASSRRDRGNTEAF
TRBV19 ASNPDRSTDTQY
TRBV5-1 ASSTDGSSYNEQF
TRBV2 ASNSGPTWEQY
TRBV28 ASSSPQGAGYEQY
TRBV7-9 ASSLGARENQPQH
TRBV9 ASSDPREVNTIY
TRBV29-1 SVRTGLVF
TRBV2 ASSEAEDRDNTEAF
TRBV23-1 ASSQSQAGWNTGELF
TRBV7-9 ASSAYRDRISGNTIY
TRBV15 ATSHPGENTEAF
TRBV10-2 ASRPRDRVHEQY
TRBV6-5 ASSPWTENTEAF
TRBV14 ASSPLERGTGELF
TRBV29-1 SVETSGGTYEQY
TRBV14 ASSLGQGNTEAF
TRBV19 ASRSTGKDYGYT
TRBV6-2/TRBV6-3 ASSYSTRYT
TRBV13 ASSFADYSGNTIY
TRBV7-3 ASSLTRLHRGTDTQY
TRBV18 ASSPYGQANTGELF
TRBV3-1/TRBV3-2 ASSQDRNSNQPQH
TRBV18 ASSPTTGPYEQY
TRBV6-6 ASSSRGQIQGETQY
TRBV4-1 ASSQEDRESYGYT
TRBV10-1 ASRVGTGPPYEQY
TRBV4-1 ASSASNTGELF
TRBV9 ASSDEETGGISDTQY
TRBV7-2 ASSFRMNTEAF
TRBV20-1 SACGQTGELF
TRBV5-5 ASSLQGRETQY